These T cell receptor beta chains were read from a single sample in a study of molecular identifiers for immune sequencing clone quantification. MiXCR, applied by TCRdb to the PCR reads, yields one record per CDR3 protein. The data contain about 320,000 distinct CDR3 sequences, about a fifth of them seen just once; the ten biggest clones take up more than 0.8%. Input material: naive CD8+ T cells from blood, with Jurkat cell RNA spiked in. The receptors stem from a human donor in good health. Some libraries in this study had Jurkat cell RNA spiked in. Both conserved end residues are part of each CDR3. Fields, in order: clone size, J gene, D gene, V gene, CDR3 DNA, CDR3 protein. D genes are given only for firm matches. Clone size, where shown, is once, few, many, or a class for clones that have expanded.

clone_size: many; j_call: TRBJ2-7; d_call: -; v_call: TRBV27; cdr3_nt: TGTGCCAGCAGTTTATTCGGCAGCGCGTCCTACGAGCAGTACTTC; cdr3_aa: CASSLFGSASYEQYF
clone_size: many; j_call: TRBJ1-1; d_call: -; v_call: TRBV30; cdr3_nt: TGTGCCTGGGACAGGATCCAGGGGACTGAAGCTTTCTTT; cdr3_aa: CAWDRIQGTEAFF
clone_size: many; j_call: TRBJ1-1; d_call: -; v_call: TRBV9; cdr3_nt: TGTGCCAGCAGCGTAGCGGGTTACACTGAAGCTTTCTTT; cdr3_aa: CASSVAGYTEAFF
clone_size: many; j_call: TRBJ2-1; d_call: -; v_call: TRBV27; cdr3_nt: TGTGCCAGCAGTTTGTCAGGTTACGCGTTCTTC; cdr3_aa: CASSLSGYAFF
clone_size: many; j_call: TRBJ2-2; d_call: TRBD1; v_call: TRBV20-1; cdr3_nt: TGCAGTGTTGGGACAGAAAACACCGGGGAGCTGTTTTTT; cdr3_aa: CSVGTENTGELFF
clone_size: many; j_call: TRBJ2-3; d_call: TRBD1; v_call: TRBV29-1; cdr3_nt: TGCAGCGTTGATAAGGGACAGGGCACAGATACGCAGTATTTT; cdr3_aa: CSVDKGQGTDTQYF
clone_size: many; j_call: TRBJ2-2; d_call: -; v_call: TRBV4-3; cdr3_nt: TGCGCCAGCAGCCTTTCGGAGGTGGCCACCGGGGAGCTGTTTTTT; cdr3_aa: CASSLSEVATGELFF
clone_size: many; j_call: TRBJ1-1; d_call: TRBD1; v_call: TRBV9; cdr3_nt: TGTGCCAGCAGCCCCGGACAGGGGTTAAAGACTGAAGCTTTCTTT; cdr3_aa: CASSPGQGLKTEAFF
clone_size: -; j_call: TRBJ1-1; d_call: -; v_call: TRBV4-1; cdr3_nt: TGCGCCAGCAGCCAAGATGTTACAGCCAGCCAAACTGAAGCTTTCTTT; cdr3_aa: CASSQDVTASQTEAFF
clone_size: -; j_call: TRBJ1-1; d_call: -; v_call: TRBV30; cdr3_nt: TGTGCCTGGAGTGAAGTTGGGGGCACTGAAGCTTTCTTT; cdr3_aa: CAWSEVGGTEAFF
clone_size: many; j_call: TRBJ1-1; d_call: -; v_call: TRBV28; cdr3_nt: TGTGCCAGCAGTTTACAGGGACGGACCAACACTGAAGCTTTCTTT; cdr3_aa: CASSLQGRTNTEAFF
clone_size: many; j_call: TRBJ1-1; d_call: TRBD1; v_call: TRBV9; cdr3_nt: TGTGCCAGCAGCGAGACAGGGATGAACACTGAAGCTTTCTTT; cdr3_aa: CASSETGMNTEAFF
clone_size: many; j_call: TRBJ2-7; d_call: TRBD1; v_call: TRBV5-5; cdr3_nt: TGTGCCAGCAGCTGGCAGGGGGCTGACGAGCAGTACTTC; cdr3_aa: CASSWQGADEQYF
clone_size: -; j_call: TRBJ2-7; d_call: -; v_call: TRBV6-5; cdr3_nt: TGTGCCAGCTGCCCCGGACCGATCTACGAGCAGTACTTC; cdr3_aa: CASCPGPIYEQYF
clone_size: -; j_call: TRBJ2-7; d_call: -; v_call: TRBV7-8; cdr3_nt: TGTGCCAGCAGCTTAGCCCCACAGGCCTACGAGCAGTACTTC; cdr3_aa: CASSLAPQAYEQYF
clone_size: many; j_call: TRBJ2-5; d_call: -; v_call: TRBV4-3; cdr3_nt: TGCGCCAGCAGCCAGGCCAGGGTCCAAGAGACCCAGTACTTC; cdr3_aa: CASSQARVQETQYF
clone_size: many; j_call: TRBJ2-7; d_call: TRBD1; v_call: TRBV9; cdr3_nt: TGTGCCAGCAGCGTAGGGGACAGGGCGCGTGAGCAGTACTTC; cdr3_aa: CASSVGDRAREQYF
clone_size: -; j_call: TRBJ2-3; d_call: -; v_call: TRBV27; cdr3_nt: TGTGCCAGCAGAACCGGCTGGATGGGTACGCAGTATTTT; cdr3_aa: CASRTGWMGTQYF
clone_size: many; j_call: TRBJ2-3; d_call: -; v_call: TRBV4-3; cdr3_nt: TGCGCCACCTCACGGCTGGTTGGCACAGATACGCAGTATTTT; cdr3_aa: CATSRLVGTDTQYF
clone_size: -; j_call: TRBJ1-1; d_call: -; v_call: TRBV7-9; cdr3_nt: TGTGCCAGCAGCTCCTCCCGCGTCGGGGGAATAAGGAACACTGAAGCTTTCTTT; cdr3_aa: CASSSSRVGGIRNTEAFF
clone_size: many; j_call: TRBJ1-2; d_call: -; v_call: TRBV12-3/TRBV12-4; cdr3_nt: TGTGCCAGCAGTTTAGGAAGGCCAGGAGCCATCTTC; cdr3_aa: CASSLGRPGAIF
clone_size: -; j_call: TRBJ1-2; d_call: -; v_call: TRBV2; cdr3_nt: TGTGCCAGCAGTGCCTCCCGGCAGTCATACTATGGCTACACCTTC; cdr3_aa: CASSASRQSYYGYTF
clone_size: many; j_call: TRBJ2-7; d_call: -; v_call: TRBV7-9; cdr3_nt: TGTGCCAGCGGAAGGGTAGCGGCCAACGAGCAGTACTTC; cdr3_aa: CASGRVAANEQYF
clone_size: few; j_call: TRBJ2-6; d_call: TRBD1; v_call: TRBV7-9; cdr3_nt: TGTGCCAGCAGCTCCCGGGGACAGGGGATCGCTGGGGCCAACGTCCTGACTTTC; cdr3_aa: CASSSRGQGIAGANVLTF
clone_size: many; j_call: TRBJ2-3; d_call: -; v_call: TRBV4-3; cdr3_nt: TGCGCCAGCAGCCAAGAAGGCGTCGGCACAGATACGCAGTATTTT; cdr3_aa: CASSQEGVGTDTQYF
clone_size: many; j_call: TRBJ2-3; d_call: -; v_call: TRBV27; cdr3_nt: TGTGCCAGCAGTTTGGTCCCGGGAGCCACAGATACGCAGTATTTT; cdr3_aa: CASSLVPGATDTQYF
clone_size: many; j_call: TRBJ2-7; d_call: TRBD1; v_call: TRBV25-1; cdr3_nt: TGTGCCAGCAGTGATACAGGGGGCGGCGAGCAGTACTTC; cdr3_aa: CASSDTGGGEQYF
clone_size: many; j_call: TRBJ2-5; d_call: -; v_call: TRBV20-1; cdr3_nt: TGCAGTGCTAGAAGCCAAGAGACCCAGTACTTC; cdr3_aa: CSARSQETQYF
clone_size: many; j_call: TRBJ1-1; d_call: -; v_call: TRBV2; cdr3_nt: TGTGCCAGCAGTGGTAAACACCACCTGATCTTT; cdr3_aa: CASSGKHHLIF
clone_size: -; j_call: TRBJ2-7; d_call: TRBD1; v_call: TRBV29-1; cdr3_nt: TGCAGCGTCCTGACAGGGTGGACCTACGAGCAGTACTTC; cdr3_aa: CSVLTGWTYEQYF
clone_size: many; j_call: TRBJ2-1; d_call: TRBD2; v_call: TRBV20-1; cdr3_nt: TGCAGTGCTAGAGATATTAGCGGGAGCTCCTACAATGAGCAGTTCTTC; cdr3_aa: CSARDISGSSYNEQFF
clone_size: many; j_call: TRBJ1-6; d_call: -; v_call: TRBV21-1; cdr3_nt: TGTGCCAGCAGCAAAGCGCAGGGGAAAAGCTCCTATAATTCACCCCTCCACTTT; cdr3_aa: CASSKAQGKSSYNSPLHF
clone_size: many; j_call: TRBJ2-3; d_call: TRBD1; v_call: TRBV12-3/TRBV12-4; cdr3_nt: TGTGCCAGCAGTAAGGGGGCTGGAGATACGCAGTATTTT; cdr3_aa: CASSKGAGDTQYF
clone_size: many; j_call: TRBJ1-1; d_call: -; v_call: TRBV6-1; cdr3_nt: TGTGCCAGCAGGCTGACCTCCACTGAAGCTTTCTTT; cdr3_aa: CASRLTSTEAFF
clone_size: many; j_call: TRBJ2-7; d_call: TRBD1; v_call: TRBV20-1; cdr3_nt: TGCAGTGCTCGGGACAGGAGCAAGGGCGAGCAGTACTTC; cdr3_aa: CSARDRSKGEQYF
clone_size: -; j_call: TRBJ2-7; d_call: -; v_call: TRBV27; cdr3_nt: TGTGCCAGCAGGGAACAGGAAAGGAGCTCCTACGAGCAGTACTTC; cdr3_aa: CASREQERSSYEQYF
clone_size: many; j_call: TRBJ2-7; d_call: TRBD1; v_call: TRBV19; cdr3_nt: TGTGCCAGTACCCCAACGACAGGGGCCTACGAGCAGTACTTC; cdr3_aa: CASTPTTGAYEQYF
clone_size: few; j_call: TRBJ2-1; d_call: -; v_call: TRBV30; cdr3_nt: TGTGCCTGGAGTGTAATTGTCCTTGAGCAGTTCTTC; cdr3_aa: CAWSVIVLEQFF
clone_size: -; j_call: TRBJ2-7; d_call: -; v_call: TRBV30; cdr3_nt: TGTGCCTGGAGTGTCCCTTTGGTTGAACCCTACGAGCAGTACTTC; cdr3_aa: CAWSVPLVEPYEQYF
clone_size: many; j_call: TRBJ1-3; d_call: -; v_call: TRBV7-9; cdr3_nt: TGTGCCAGCAGCCCGACGGGGGGCTCTGGAAACACCATATATTTT; cdr3_aa: CASSPTGGSGNTIYF
clone_size: few; j_call: TRBJ1-2; d_call: TRBD1; v_call: TRBV7-9; cdr3_nt: TGTGCCAGCAGCACCACACCAACGATGGACAGGGTAAACCCTAACTATGGCTACACCTTC; cdr3_aa: CASSTTPTMDRVNPNYGYTF
clone_size: many; j_call: TRBJ2-7; d_call: -; v_call: TRBV18; cdr3_nt: TGTGCCAGCTCACTAATCGGGTCCTACGAGCAGTACTTC; cdr3_aa: CASSLIGSYEQYF
clone_size: many; j_call: TRBJ2-1; d_call: TRBD2; v_call: TRBV6-5; cdr3_nt: TGTGCCAGCAGTTACTATCTAGCGGGAGGTGAGCAGTTCTTC; cdr3_aa: CASSYYLAGGEQFF
clone_size: many; j_call: TRBJ1-5; d_call: -; v_call: TRBV13; cdr3_nt: TGTGCCAGCAGCTCCAGCCTAGACAGTAGCAATCAGCCCCAGCATTTT; cdr3_aa: CASSSSLDSSNQPQHF
clone_size: -; j_call: TRBJ1-1; d_call: TRBD1; v_call: TRBV7-9; cdr3_nt: TGTGCCAGCGGACAACCGGGACAGGATTTAACTGAAGCTTTCTTT; cdr3_aa: CASGQPGQDLTEAFF
clone_size: -; j_call: TRBJ2-3; d_call: -; v_call: TRBV2; cdr3_nt: TGTGCCAGCACTGGGGGACCCTACCATACAGATACGCAGTATTTT; cdr3_aa: CASTGGPYHTDTQYF
clone_size: few; j_call: TRBJ2-3; d_call: TRBD2; v_call: TRBV6-5; cdr3_nt: TGTGCCAGCAGTTCCGAGTGGAGCGGGGGGGCTGATACGCAGTATTTT; cdr3_aa: CASSSEWSGGADTQYF
clone_size: -; j_call: TRBJ1-1; d_call: -; v_call: TRBV5-7; cdr3_nt: TGTGCCAGCAGCTTGGCCGGGCCGACCACTGAAGCTTTCTTT; cdr3_aa: CASSLAGPTTEAFF
clone_size: -; j_call: TRBJ1-1; d_call: TRBD1; v_call: TRBV7-9; cdr3_nt: TGTGCCAGCAGCTCATACAGGGGGGCGAACACTGAAGCTTTCTTT; cdr3_aa: CASSSYRGANTEAFF
clone_size: few; j_call: TRBJ2-3; d_call: TRBD2; v_call: TRBV6-2/TRBV6-3; cdr3_nt: TGTGCCAGCAGTCCCCGGGGGGGCGGCCCAGATACGCAGTATTTT; cdr3_aa: CASSPRGGGPDTQYF
clone_size: -; j_call: TRBJ2-7; d_call: -; v_call: TRBV6-2/TRBV6-3; cdr3_nt: TGTGCCAGCAGTTACGCCCAGGTCTACGAGCGGTACTTC; cdr3_aa: CASSYAQVYERYF